This record looks at one T cell receptor beta chain sequence and its context. Its specificity is unknown. This entry is derived from a study of CD8 T cells in Susac syndrome. TEMRA cells underwent FACS enrichment and CD8+ and CD4+ T cells underwent negative isolation. Broader study findings: Total CD8+ repertoires held roughly 16 Susac-specific public clones, while CD8+ TEMRA repertoires held 5 or 6.

With random hexamers, roughly 0.45 to 1 ug RNA was reverse transcribed. Amplification of TCR beta CDR3 used immunoSEQ multiplex PCR across 54 Vbeta and 13 Jbeta. TCRdb re-derived calls from the immunoSEQ multiplex PCR reads in MiXCR, one entry per CDR3 protein. The profile shows under 85,000 distinct CDR3 sequences, roughly 92% of them singletons. CDR1 and CDR2 (germline): PRHDT, FYEKMQ (reference sequence). This CDR3 has 13 amino acids. With 4 bases removed from V and 9 bases from J, the gap between germline ends came to 13 bases. The chain combines TRBV13 with TRBJ1-5; D call uncertain. The sequenced sample consisted of CD8+ T cells from PBMCs. The receptor comes from a human donor with Susac syndrome. Here the CDR3 DNA reads TGTGCCAGCAGCTCTAACGGAGACTGGCCCCAGCATTTT. Translating it yields CASSSNGDWPQHF.